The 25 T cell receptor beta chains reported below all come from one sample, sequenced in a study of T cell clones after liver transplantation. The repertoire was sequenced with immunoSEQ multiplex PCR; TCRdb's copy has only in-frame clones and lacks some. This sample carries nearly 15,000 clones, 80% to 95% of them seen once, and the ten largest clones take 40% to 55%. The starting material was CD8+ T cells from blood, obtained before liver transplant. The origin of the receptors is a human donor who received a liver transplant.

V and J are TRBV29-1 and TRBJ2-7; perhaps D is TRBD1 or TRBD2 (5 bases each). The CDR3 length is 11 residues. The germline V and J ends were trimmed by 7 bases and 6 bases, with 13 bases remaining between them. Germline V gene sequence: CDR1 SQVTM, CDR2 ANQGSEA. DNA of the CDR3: TGCAGCGCCGGGACCCTTCGCGAGCAGTACTTC. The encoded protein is CSAGTLREQYF.

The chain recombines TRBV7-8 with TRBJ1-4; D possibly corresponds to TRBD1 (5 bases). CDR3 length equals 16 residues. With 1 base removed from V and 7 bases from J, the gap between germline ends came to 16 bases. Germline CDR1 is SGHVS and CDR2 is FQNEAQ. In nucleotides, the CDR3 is TGTGCCAGCAGCTTAGGGGCGGAGGGGATTTTTGAAAAACTGTTTTTT. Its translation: CASSLGAEGIFEKLFF.

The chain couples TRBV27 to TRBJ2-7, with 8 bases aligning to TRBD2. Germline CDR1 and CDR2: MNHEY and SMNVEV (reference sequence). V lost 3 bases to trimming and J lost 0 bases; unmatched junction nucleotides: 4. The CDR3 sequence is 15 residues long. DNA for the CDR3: TGTGCCAGCAGTTTTTCCGGGACTAGCTCCTACGAGCAGTACTTC. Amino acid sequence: CASSFSGTSSYEQYF.

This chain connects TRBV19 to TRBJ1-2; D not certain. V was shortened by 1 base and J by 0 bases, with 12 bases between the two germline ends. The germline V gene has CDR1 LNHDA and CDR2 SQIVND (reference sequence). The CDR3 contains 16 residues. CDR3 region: CASSIVGREANYGYTF. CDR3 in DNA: TGTGCCAGTAGTATAGTTGGTCGGGAAGCTAACTATGGCTACACCTTC.

The CDR3 region has the DNA TGTGCCAGCAGTGCCGAACACTACGGGTCCTACAATGAGCAGTTCTTC. Translated, it gives CASSAEHYGSYNEQFF. The genes are TRBV6-1 and TRBJ2-1, with D hard to call. The germline V gene encodes CDR1 MNHNS and CDR2 SASEGT. The ends were cut back, 4 bases at V and 1 base at J, with 14 bases in the middle. The CDR3 runs 16 residues.

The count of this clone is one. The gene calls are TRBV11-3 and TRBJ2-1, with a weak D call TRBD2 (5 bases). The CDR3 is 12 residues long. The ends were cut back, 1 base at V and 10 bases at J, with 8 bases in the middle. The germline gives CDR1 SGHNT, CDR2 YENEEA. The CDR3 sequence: CASSLVGGEQFF. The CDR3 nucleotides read TGTGCCAGCAGCTTAGTAGGCGGGGAGCAGTTCTTC.

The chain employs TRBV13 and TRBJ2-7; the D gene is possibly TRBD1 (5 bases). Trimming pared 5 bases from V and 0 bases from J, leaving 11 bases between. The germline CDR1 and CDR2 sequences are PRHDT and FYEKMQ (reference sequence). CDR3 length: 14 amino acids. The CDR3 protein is CASSLTGLSYEQYF. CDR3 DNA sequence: TGTGCCAGCAGCCTTACAGGTCTCTCCTACGAGCAGTACTTC. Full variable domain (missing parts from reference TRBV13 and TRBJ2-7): AAGVIQSPRHLIKEKRETATLKCYPIPRHDTVYWYQQGPGQDPQFLISFYEKMQSDKGSIPDRFSAQQFSDYHSELNMSSLELGDSALYFCASSLTGLSYEQYFGPGTRLTVT.

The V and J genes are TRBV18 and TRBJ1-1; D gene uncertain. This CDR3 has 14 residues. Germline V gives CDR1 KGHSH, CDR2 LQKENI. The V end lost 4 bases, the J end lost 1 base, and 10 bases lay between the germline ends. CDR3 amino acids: CASSQRTANTEAFF. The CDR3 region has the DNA TGTGCCAGCTCACAACGGACGGCGAACACTGAAGCTTTCTTT.

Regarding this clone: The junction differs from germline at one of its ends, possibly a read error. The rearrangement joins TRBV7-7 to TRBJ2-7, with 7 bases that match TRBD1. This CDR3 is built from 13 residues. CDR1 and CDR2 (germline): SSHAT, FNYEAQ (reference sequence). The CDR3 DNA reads TGTGCTAGCAGCCCTGGACAGGACTACGAGCAGTACTTC. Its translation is CASSPGQDYEQYF.

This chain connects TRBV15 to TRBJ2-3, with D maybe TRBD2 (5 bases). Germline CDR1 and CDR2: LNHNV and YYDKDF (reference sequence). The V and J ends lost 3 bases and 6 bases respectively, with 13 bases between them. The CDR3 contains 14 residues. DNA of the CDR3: TGTGCCACCAGCAGGGACTCCCACCCCGATACGCAGTATTTT. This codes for CATSRDSHPDTQYF.

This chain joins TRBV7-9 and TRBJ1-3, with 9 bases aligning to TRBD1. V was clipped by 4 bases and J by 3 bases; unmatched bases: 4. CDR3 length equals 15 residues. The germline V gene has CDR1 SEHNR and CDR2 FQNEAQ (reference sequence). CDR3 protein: CASSSGQGFGNTIYF. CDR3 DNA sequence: TGTGCCAGCAGCTCGGGACAGGGATTTGGAAACACCATATATTTT.

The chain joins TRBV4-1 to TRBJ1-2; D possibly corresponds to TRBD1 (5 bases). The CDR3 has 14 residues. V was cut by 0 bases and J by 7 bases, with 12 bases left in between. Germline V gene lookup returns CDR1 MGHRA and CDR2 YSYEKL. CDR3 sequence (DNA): TGCGCCAGCAGCCAAGATCGGTTTACAGGTGGCTACACCTTC. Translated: CASSQDRFTGGYTF.

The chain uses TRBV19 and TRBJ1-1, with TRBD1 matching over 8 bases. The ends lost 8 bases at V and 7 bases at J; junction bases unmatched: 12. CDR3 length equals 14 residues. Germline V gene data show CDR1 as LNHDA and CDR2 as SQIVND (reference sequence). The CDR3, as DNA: TGTGCCAGTCAGGCACAGGGGGGGTATCTTGAAGCTTTCTTT. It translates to CASQAQGGYLEAFF. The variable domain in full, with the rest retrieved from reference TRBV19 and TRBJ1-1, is DGGITQSPKYLFRKEGQNVTLSCEQNLNHDAMYWYRQDPGQGLRLIYYSQIVNDFQKGDIAEGYSVSREKKESFPLTVTSAQKNPTAFYLCASQAQGGYLEAFFGQGTRLTVV.

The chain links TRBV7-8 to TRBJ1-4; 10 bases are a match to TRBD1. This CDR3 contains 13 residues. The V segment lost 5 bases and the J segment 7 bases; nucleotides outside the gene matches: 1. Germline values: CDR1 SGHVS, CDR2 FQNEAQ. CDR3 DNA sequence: TGTGCCAGCAGCCGGGACAGGGGTGAAAAACTGTTTTTT. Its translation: CASSRDRGEKLFF.

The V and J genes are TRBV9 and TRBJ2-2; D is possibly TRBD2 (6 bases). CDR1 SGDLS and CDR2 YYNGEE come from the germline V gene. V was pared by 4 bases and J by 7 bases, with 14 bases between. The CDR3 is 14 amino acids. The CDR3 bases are TGTGCCAGCAGCCCCGGAGGGTCGGGCGGGGAGCTGTTTTTT. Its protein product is CASSPGGSGGELFF.

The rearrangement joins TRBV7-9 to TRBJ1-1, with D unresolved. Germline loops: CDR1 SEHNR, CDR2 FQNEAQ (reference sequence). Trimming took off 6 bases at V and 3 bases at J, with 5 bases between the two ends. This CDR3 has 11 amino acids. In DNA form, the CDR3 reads TGTGCCAGCAGGTCCGACACTGAAGCTTTCTTT. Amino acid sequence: CASRSDTEAFF. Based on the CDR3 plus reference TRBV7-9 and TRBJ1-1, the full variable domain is DTGVSQNPRHKITKRGQNVTFRCDPISEHNRLYWYRQTLGQGPEFLTYFQNEAQLEKSRLLSDRFSAERPKGSFSTLEIQRTEQGDSAMYLCASRSDTEAFFGQGTRLTVV.

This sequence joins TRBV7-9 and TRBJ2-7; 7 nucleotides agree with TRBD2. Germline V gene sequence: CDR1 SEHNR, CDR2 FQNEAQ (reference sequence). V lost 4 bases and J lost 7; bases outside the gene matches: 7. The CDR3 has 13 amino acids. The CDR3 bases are TGTGCCAGCAGCTCCCCTCAAGCGGGGGAGCAGTACTTC. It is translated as CASSSPQAGEQYF.

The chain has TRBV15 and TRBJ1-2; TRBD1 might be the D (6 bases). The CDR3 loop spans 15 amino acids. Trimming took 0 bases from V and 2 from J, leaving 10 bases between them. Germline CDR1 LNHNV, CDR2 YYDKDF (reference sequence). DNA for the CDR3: TGTGCCACCAGCAGAGATCTTGGACAGAACTATGGCTACACCTTC. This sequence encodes CATSRDLGQNYGYTF. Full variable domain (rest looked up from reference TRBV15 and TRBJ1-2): DAMVIQNPRYQVTQFGKPVTLSCSQTLNHNVMYWYQQKSSQAPKLLFHYYDKDFNNEADTPDNFQSRRPNTSFCFLDIRSPGLGDTAMYLCATSRDLGQNYGYTFGSGTRLTVV.

The CDR3 here is CASSFPGQGQETQYF. In DNA, the CDR3 is TGTGCCAGCAGTTTCCCGGGACAGGGGCAAGAGACCCAGTACTTC. This chain connects TRBV28 to TRBJ2-5, with 10 positions matching TRBD1. Germline trimming cut 3 bases from V and 2 bases from J; bases unmatched to any gene: 3. Looked up from germline, CDR1 is MDHEN and CDR2 is SYDVKM. The CDR3 is 15 residues long.

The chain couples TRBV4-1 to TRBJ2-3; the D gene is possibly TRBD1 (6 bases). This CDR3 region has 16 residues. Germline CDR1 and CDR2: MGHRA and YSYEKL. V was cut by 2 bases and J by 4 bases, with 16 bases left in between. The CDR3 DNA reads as TGCGCCAGCAGCCAATACAGGGCTAGTAACGCAGATACGCAGTATTTT. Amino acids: CASSQYRASNADTQYF.

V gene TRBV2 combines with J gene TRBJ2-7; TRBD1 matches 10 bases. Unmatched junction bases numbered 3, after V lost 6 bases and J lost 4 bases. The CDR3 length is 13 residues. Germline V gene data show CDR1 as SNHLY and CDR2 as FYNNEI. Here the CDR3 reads CASSRDRGYEQYF. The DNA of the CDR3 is TGTGCCAGCAGCCGGGACAGGGGTTACGAGCAGTACTTC. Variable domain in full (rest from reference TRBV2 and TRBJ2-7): EPEVTQTPSHQVTQMGQEVILRCVPISNHLYFYWYRQILGQKVEFLVSFYNNEISEKSEIFDDQFSVERPDGSNFTLKIRSTKLEDSAMYFCASSRDRGYEQYFGPGTRLTVT.

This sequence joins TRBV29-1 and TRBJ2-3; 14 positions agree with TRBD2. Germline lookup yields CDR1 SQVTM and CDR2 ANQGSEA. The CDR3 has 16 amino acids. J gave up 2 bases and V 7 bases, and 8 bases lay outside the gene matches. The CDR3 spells CSARLAGGGDTDTQYF. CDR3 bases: TGCAGCGCCAGACTAGCGGGAGGGGGGGACACAGATACGCAGTATTTT.

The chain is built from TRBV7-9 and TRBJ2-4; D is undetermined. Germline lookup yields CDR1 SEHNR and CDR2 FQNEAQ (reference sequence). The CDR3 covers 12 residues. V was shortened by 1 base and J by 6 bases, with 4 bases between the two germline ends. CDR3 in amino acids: CASSLDGNIQYF. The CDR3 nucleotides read TGTGCCAGCAGCTTAGACGGAAACATTCAGTACTTC.

The DNA for the CDR3 is TGTGCCAGTAGTAGGGCGGAGGGACTCTACGAGCAGTACTTC. Protein: CASSRAEGLYEQYF. The chain links TRBV19 to TRBJ2-7, with a possible D match to TRBD2 (6 bases). This CDR3 comprises 14 residues. V lost 4 bases and J 3 bases, leaving 13 bases between the germline ends. Germline-derived CDR1 and CDR2 are LNHDA and SQIVND (reference sequence).

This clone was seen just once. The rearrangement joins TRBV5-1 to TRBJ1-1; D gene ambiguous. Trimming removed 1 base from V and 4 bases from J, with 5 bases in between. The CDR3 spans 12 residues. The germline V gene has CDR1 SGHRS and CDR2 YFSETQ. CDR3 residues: CASSLSGTEAFF. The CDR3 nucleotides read TGCGCCAGCAGCTTGTCGGGCACTGAAGCTTTCTTT.